The 6 T cell receptor beta chains given below trace back to one sample, sequenced in a study of shared clonotypes between healthy human individuals. Generated by immunoSEQ multiplex PCR, the TCRdb table keeps only in-frame clones and is missing some. The sample has under 1,100,000 clones; under 80% are singletons. The sample consisted of memory CD4+ T cells sorted from blood. Subset here: CD45RA-negative fraction. These receptors were obtained from a man aged 18 to 29 in good health.

As regards this clone: Other DNA variants within this sample encode the same CDR3. The chain carries TRBV11-3 and TRBJ2-3; tentative D call: TRBD2 (6 bases). Trimming removed 6 bases from V and 2 bases from J, with 9 bases in between. The CDR3 covers 13 residues. Germline-derived CDR1 and CDR2 are SGHNT and YENEEA. The DNA for the CDR3 is TGTGCCAGCAGGGGGGGATCCACAGATACGCAGTATTTT. Its translation is CASRGGSTDTQYF.

This clone was seen at least ten times. The gene calls are TRBV28 and TRBJ2-1; TRBD1 is a possible D gene (6 bases). V lost 5 bases and J lost 8, with 19 bases in between. The germline gives CDR1 MDHEN, CDR2 SYDVKM. The CDR3 has 15 amino acids. This chain's CDR3 is CASSPTGIRGDEQFF. The CDR3 nucleotides are TGTGCCAGCAGTCCGACAGGTATACGAGGCGATGAGCAGTTCTTC. Drawing the rest from reference TRBV28 and TRBJ2-1, the complete variable domain is DVKVTQSSRYLVKRTGEKVFLECVQDMDHENMFWYRQDPGLGLRLIYFSYDVKMKEKGDIPEGYSVSREKKERFSLILESASTNQTSMYLCASSPTGIRGDEQFFGPGTRLTVL.

The rearrangement uses TRBV4-3 and TRBJ2-5; D may match TRBD1 or TRBD2 (5 bases each). Between the trimmed V and J ends, which lost 1 base and 3 bases, there was a span of 18 bases. This CDR3 spans 17 amino acids. Germline V gives CDR1 LGHNA, CDR2 YSLEER. The CDR3: CASSQGGGRVAEETQYF. The DNA for the CDR3 is TGCGCCAGCAGCCAAGGTGGGGGTCGGGTGGCGGAAGAGACCCAGTACTTC.

The chain carries TRBV7-9 and TRBJ2-7, with D possibly TRBD2 on 5 matching bases. The CDR3 runs 15 residues. Germline V CDR1 and CDR2: SEHNR, FQNEAQ (reference sequence). Trimming shortened V by 1 base and J by 5 bases, and 15 bases separated the two germline ends. This CDR3 reads CASSLGGASFDEQYF. The CDR3 DNA is TGTGCCAGCAGCTTAGGCGGCGCTAGCTTCGACGAGCAGTACTTC. The full variable domain, with the rest looked up from reference TRBV7-9 and TRBJ2-7, is DTGVSQNPRHKITKRGQNVTFRCDPISEHNRLYWYRQTLGQGPEFLTYFQNEAQLEKSRLLSDRFSAERPKGSFSTLEIQRTEQGDSAMYLCASSLGGASFDEQYFGPGTRLTVT.

As to this clone: Within the sample, other DNA sequences also encode this same CDR3. The J gene is TRBJ2-7, the V gene TRBV2, with 9 bases that match TRBD1. This CDR3 has 13 amino acids. Per germline, CDR1 SNHLY and CDR2 FYNNEI. Unmatched junction bases numbered 7, after V lost 6 bases and J lost 7 bases. CDR3 coding DNA: TGTGCCAGCAGCGAACAGGGGGCGGGTGAGCAGTACTTC. Its translation: CASSEQGAGEQYF.

This clone was seen once. This chain links TRBV18 with TRBJ1-1; D not certain. Trimming left V 1 base short and J 12 bases short, with 21 bases between. The CDR3 runs 15 residues. Germline CDR1 and CDR2: KGHSH and LQKENI. Written as DNA, the CDR3 is TGTGCCAGCTCACCACAGGCAGTACAACTCGACCCCCCTTTCTTT. Translating gives CASSPQAVQLDPPFF.